Listed below are T cell receptor beta chains from one sample, sequenced in a study of post-analysis software for immune sequencing data. TCRdb redid the calling of the PCR reads with MiXCR, one entry per CDR3 protein. The data hold about 820,000 distinct CDR3 sequences, with approximately 57% observed a single time. The sequencing input was blood. These receptors were collected from a girl under 18 with multiple sclerosis. The CDR3 runs from the conserved cysteine through the conserved F or W. D genes are given only for firm matches. Clone size is stated in some rows and not others, as once, few, many or a class when expanded.

TRBD1	TRBV29-1	few	TRBJ1-2	CSVYRQGNYGYTF
TRBD1	TRBV12-3/TRBV12-4	NA	TRBJ2-1	CASRFTGQGNEQFF
TRBD1	TRBV29-1	few	TRBJ1-4	CSARDRDVGKLFF
TRBD2	TRBV5-1	NA	TRBJ2-1	CASSAIGTSGGSSYNEQFF
NA	TRBV27	few	TRBJ1-5	CASSLVRERNQPQHF
TRBD2	TRBV5-1	few	NA	CASSYGGANYNEQYF
NA	TRBV19	NA	TRBJ1-5	CASTFSNQPQHF
NA	TRBV27	few	TRBJ2-1	CASSFARWDEQFF
NA	TRBV7-3	NA	TRBJ2-1	CASSYSNSYNEQFF
NA	TRBV29-1	NA	NA	CSVVFSSYEQYF
TRBD2	TRBV4-2	few	TRBJ2-3	CASSPGLAGTNTQYF
TRBD1	TRBV12-3/TRBV12-4	NA	TRBJ2-4	CASRGQGAKVQTKNIQYF
TRBD1	TRBV20-1	NA	TRBJ1-5	CSAREGQGTRNQPQHF
TRBD1	TRBV24-1	few	TRBJ2-1	CATQGQGASHEQFF
NA	TRBV29-1	NA	TRBJ2-3	CSVRTLFSTDTQYF
TRBD1	TRBV7-3	few	TRBJ2-1	CASSQSGTGDFSSYNEQFF
TRBD2	TRBV29-1	NA	TRBJ2-7	CSVGAKGTTYEQYF
NA	TRBV9	NA	TRBJ2-5	CASSVGTVVPGETQYF
TRBD2	TRBV27	few	TRBJ2-1	CASSLSHPRLAGTYNEQFF
TRBD1	TRBV7-9	NA	TRBJ1-6	CASSPGGRSPLHF
TRBD1	TRBV5-1	NA	TRBJ1-2	CASSRATGVGYTF
TRBD1	TRBV4-1	NA	TRBJ2-5	CASSQQSGGETQYF
NA	TRBV15	few	TRBJ2-4	CATSRGLGKNIQYF
TRBD1	TRBV5-1	NA	TRBJ2-7	CASSSHTGDTYEQYF
NA	TRBV29-1	NA	TRBJ1-1	CSVTQMNTEAFF
NA	TRBV25-1	NA	TRBJ2-1	CASSERGEIYNEQFF
NA	TRBV6-5	NA	TRBJ2-7	CASSGQKVYEQYF
NA	TRBV12-3/TRBV12-4	NA	TRBJ1-6	CASRRASSYNSPLHF
NA	TRBV9	NA	TRBJ2-3	CASSGGGGDTQYF
NA	TRBV5-8	few	TRBJ1-5	CASSPDPQPQHF
TRBD2	TRBV20-1	NA	TRBJ2-7	CSAPLAGGYEQYF
TRBD2	TRBV20-1	NA	TRBJ2-1	CSAGPSGGSYNEQFF
TRBD1	TRBV20-1	NA	TRBJ1-1	CSASVLDRGLNTEAFF
TRBD2	TRBV10-3	NA	TRBJ2-3	CATGVTSGESTDTQYF
NA	TRBV27	NA	TRBJ2-1	CASRATYNEQFF
NA	TRBV5-6	once	TRBJ1-2	CASSSSVTLYGYTF
NA	TRBV9	many	TRBJ2-5	CASSRGQQETQYF
TRBD1	TRBV6-6	NA	TRBJ1-1	CASSLGSGGKEDTEAFF
TRBD1	TRBV12-3/TRBV12-4	NA	TRBJ2-1	CASSQRTGRNEQFF
NA	TRBV10-3	NA	TRBJ1-2	CAASEDMGVKGGYTF
TRBD1	TRBV29-1	NA	TRBJ2-7	CSVQRQGTYEQYF
TRBD2	TRBV24-1	NA	TRBJ2-1	CATSDGSGGYNNEQFF
TRBD1	TRBV20-1	NA	TRBJ1-2	CSAGGQPLSYTF
NA	TRBV5-1	NA	TRBJ2-5	CASSLNAGGGGETQYF
NA	TRBV12-3/TRBV12-4	few	TRBJ2-7	CASSPFRGGIYEQYF
NA	TRBV20-1	NA	TRBJ2-1	CSARPGANEQFF
NA	TRBV29-1	NA	TRBJ2-7	CSVGSGYEQYF
NA	TRBV7-9	NA	TRBJ2-3	CASSSIARGSGDTQYF
NA	TRBV20-1	once	TRBJ2-1	CSATSGISSYNEQFF